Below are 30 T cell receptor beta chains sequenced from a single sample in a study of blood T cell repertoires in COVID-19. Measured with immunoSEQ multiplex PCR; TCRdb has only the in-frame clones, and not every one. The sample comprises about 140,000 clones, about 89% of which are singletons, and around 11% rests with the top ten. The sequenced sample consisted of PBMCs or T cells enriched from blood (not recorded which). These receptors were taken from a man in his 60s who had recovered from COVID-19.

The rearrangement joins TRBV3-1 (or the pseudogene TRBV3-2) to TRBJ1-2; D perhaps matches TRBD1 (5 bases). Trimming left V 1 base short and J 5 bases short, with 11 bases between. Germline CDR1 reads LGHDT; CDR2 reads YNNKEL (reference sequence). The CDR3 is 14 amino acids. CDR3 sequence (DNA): TGTGCCAGCAGCCAAGGGGGGACTCAATATGGCTACACCTTC. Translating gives CASSQGGTQYGYTF.

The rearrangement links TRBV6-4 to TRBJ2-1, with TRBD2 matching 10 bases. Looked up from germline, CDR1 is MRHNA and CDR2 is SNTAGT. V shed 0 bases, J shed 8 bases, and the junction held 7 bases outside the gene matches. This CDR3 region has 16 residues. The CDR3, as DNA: TGTGCCAGCAGTGACTCGATAGCGGGAGGCTTCTATGAGCAGTTCTTC. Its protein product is CASSDSIAGGFYEQFF.

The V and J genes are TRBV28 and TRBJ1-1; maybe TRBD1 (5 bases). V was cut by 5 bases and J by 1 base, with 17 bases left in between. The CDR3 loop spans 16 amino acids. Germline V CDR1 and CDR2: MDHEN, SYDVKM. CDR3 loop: CASSKVPGRANTEAFF. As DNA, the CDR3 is TGTGCCAGCAGTAAAGTTCCAGGGAGGGCGAACACTGAAGCTTTCTTT.

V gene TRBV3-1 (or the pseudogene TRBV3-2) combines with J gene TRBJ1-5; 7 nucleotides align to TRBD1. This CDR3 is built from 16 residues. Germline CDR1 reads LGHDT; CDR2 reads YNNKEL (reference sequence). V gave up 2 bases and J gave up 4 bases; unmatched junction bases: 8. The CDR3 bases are TGTGCCAGCAGCCAATCTCTCAGGGGGAGTAATCAGCCCCAGCATTTT. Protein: CASSQSLRGSNQPQHF.

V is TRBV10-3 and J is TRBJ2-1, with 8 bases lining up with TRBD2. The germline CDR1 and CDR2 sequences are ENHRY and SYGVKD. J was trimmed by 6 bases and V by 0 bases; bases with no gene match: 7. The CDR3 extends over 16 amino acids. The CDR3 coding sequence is TGTGCCATCAGTGAGTCAAGAGCGGGGGAGACCAATGAGCAGTTCTTC. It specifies CAISESRAGETNEQFF.

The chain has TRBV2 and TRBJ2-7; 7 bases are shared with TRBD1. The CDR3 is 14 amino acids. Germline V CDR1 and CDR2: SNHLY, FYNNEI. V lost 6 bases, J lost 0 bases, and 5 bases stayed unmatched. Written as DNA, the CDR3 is TGTGCCAGCAGGGCGGACAGGAGCTCCTACGAGCAGTACTTC. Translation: CASRADRSSYEQYF.

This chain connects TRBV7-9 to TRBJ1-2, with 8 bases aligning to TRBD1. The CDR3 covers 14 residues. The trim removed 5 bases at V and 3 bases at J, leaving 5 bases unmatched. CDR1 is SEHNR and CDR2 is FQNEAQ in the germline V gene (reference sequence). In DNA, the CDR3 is TGTGCCAGCAGCCGGACAGGGACTTACTATGGCTACACCTTC. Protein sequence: CASSRTGTYYGYTF.

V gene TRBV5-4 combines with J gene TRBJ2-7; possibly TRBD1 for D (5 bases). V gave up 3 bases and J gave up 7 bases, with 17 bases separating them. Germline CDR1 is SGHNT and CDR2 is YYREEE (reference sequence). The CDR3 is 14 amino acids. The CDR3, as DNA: TGTGCCAGCAGCTCTAAAACAGGAGCAAGGGAGCAGTACTTC. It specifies CASSSKTGAREQYF.

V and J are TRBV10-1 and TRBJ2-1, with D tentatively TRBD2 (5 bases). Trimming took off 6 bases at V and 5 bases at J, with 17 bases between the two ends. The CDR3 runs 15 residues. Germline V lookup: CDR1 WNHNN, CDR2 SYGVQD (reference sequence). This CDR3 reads CASSRTLRSNNEQFF. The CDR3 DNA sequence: TGCGCCAGCAGCCGGACTCTCCGGTCCAACAATGAGCAGTTCTTC.

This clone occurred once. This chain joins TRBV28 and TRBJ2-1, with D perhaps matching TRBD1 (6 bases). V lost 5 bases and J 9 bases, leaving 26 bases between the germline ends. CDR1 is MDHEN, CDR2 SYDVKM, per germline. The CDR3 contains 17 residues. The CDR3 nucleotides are TGTGCCAGCAGTCCCCCAGGATGGGGGCTAGCATCGGGTGAGCAGTTCTTC. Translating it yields CASSPPGWGLASGEQFF.

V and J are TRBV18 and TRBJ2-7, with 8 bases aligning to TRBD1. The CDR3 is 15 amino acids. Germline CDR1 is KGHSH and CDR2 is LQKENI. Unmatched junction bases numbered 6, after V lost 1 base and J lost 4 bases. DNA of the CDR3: TGTGCCAGCTCACCACAAGGCAGGGGGCAATACGAGCAGTACTTC. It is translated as CASSPQGRGQYEQYF.

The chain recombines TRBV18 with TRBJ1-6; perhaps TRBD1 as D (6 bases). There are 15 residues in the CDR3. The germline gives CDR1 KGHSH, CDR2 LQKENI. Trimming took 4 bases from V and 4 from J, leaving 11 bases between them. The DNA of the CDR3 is TGTGCCAGCTCACTTGGACAGACTTATAATTCACCCCTCCACTTT. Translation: CASSLGQTYNSPLHF.

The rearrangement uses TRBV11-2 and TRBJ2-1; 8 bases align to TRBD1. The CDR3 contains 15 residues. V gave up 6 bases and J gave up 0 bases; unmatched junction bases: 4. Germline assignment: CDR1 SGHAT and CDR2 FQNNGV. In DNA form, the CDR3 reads TGTGCCAGCAGTGGACAGGGCAGCTCCTACAATGAGCAGTTCTTC. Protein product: CASSGQGSSYNEQFF.

In DNA form, the CDR3 reads TGTGCCAGCAGCGAGAGGACTAGTGGAGGCGAGCAGTACTTC. Translation: CASSERTSGGEQYF. The V call is TRBV9, the J call TRBJ2-7; 7 nucleotides line up with TRBD2. V shed 3 bases, J shed 6 bases, and the junction held 9 bases outside the gene matches. The germline gives CDR1 SGDLS, CDR2 YYNGEE. The CDR3 runs to 14 residues.

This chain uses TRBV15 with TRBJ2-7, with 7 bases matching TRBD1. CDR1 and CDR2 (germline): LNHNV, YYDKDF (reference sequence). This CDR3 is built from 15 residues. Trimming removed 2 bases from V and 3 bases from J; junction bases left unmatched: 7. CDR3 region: CATSRTGVTYYEQYF. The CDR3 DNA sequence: TGTGCCACCAGCAGAACAGGGGTAACTTACTACGAGCAGTACTTC.

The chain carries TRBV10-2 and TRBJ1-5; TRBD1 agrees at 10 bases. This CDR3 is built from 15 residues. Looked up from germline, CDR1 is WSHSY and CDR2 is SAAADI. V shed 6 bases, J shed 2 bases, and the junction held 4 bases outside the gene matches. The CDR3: CASRPTGGGNQPQHF. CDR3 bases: TGCGCCAGCAGGCCGACAGGGGGCGGCAATCAGCCCCAGCATTTT.

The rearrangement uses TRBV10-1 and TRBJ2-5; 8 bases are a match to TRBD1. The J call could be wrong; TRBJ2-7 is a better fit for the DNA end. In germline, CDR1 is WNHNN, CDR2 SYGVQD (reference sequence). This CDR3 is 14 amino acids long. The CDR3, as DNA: TGCGCCAGCAGCCTGACAGGGGTAGGCGGCGAGCAGTACTTC. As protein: CASSLTGVGGEQYF.

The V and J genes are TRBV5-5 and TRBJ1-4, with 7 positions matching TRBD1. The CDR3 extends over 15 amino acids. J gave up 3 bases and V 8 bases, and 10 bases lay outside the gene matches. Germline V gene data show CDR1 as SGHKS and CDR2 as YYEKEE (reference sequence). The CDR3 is CASNVAGGANEKLFF. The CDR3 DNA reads TGTGCCAGTAACGTAGCAGGGGGAGCTAATGAAAAACTGTTTTTT.

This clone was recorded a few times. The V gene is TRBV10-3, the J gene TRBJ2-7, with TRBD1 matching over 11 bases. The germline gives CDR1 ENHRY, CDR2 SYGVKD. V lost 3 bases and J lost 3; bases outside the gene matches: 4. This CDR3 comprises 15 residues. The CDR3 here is CAISDPDRGLYEQYF. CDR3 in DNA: TGTGCCATCAGTGACCCGGACAGGGGGCTCTACGAGCAGTACTTC.

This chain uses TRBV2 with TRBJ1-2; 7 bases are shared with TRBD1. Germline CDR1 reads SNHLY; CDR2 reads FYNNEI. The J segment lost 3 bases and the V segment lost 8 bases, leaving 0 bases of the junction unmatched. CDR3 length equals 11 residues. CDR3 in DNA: TGTGCCAGCGGGACAGACTATGGCTACACCTTC. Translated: CASGTDYGYTF.

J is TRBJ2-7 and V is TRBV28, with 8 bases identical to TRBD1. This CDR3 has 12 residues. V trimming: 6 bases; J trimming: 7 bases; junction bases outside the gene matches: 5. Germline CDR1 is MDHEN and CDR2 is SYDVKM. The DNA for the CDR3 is TGTGCCAGCAGAACAGGGGGTTGTGAGCAGTACTTC. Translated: CASRTGGCEQYF. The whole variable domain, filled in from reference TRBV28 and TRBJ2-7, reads DVKVTQSSRYLVKRTGEKVFLECVQDMDHENMFWYRQDPGLGLRLIYFSYDVKMKEKGDIPEGYSVSREKKERFSLILESASTNQTSMYLCASRTGGCEQYFGPGTRLTVT.

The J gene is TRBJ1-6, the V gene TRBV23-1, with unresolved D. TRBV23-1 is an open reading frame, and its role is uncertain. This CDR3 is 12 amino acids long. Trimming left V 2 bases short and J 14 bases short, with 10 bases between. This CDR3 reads CASSQTRPSLHF. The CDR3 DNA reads TGCGCCAGCAGTCAAACGCGCCCATCCCTCCACTTT.

This CDR3 is CASSLTGTSFNEQFF. The CDR3 region has the DNA TGCGCCAGCAGCTTGACCGGGACTAGCTTCAATGAGCAGTTCTTC. The chain uses TRBV5-1 and TRBJ2-1; 9 bases are shared with TRBD2. The junction had 5 bases not matched to a gene; V was cut back by 1 base and J by 6 bases. Per the germline V gene, CDR1 is SGHRS and CDR2 is YFSETQ. The CDR3 covers 15 residues.

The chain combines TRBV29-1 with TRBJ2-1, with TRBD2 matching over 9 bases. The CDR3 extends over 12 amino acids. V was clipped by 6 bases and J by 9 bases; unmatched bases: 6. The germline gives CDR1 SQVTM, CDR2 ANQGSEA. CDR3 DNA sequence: TGCAGCGTGGAGCGGGAGGCCCCTGAGCAGTTCTTC. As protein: CSVEREAPEQFF.

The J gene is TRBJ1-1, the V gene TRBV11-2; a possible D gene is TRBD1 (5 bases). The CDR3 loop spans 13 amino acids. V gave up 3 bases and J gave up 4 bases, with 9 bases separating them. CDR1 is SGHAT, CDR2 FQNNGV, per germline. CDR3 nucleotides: TGTGCCAGCAGCTTGTGGGGGGGCACTGAAGCTTTCTTT. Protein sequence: CASSLWGGTEAFF. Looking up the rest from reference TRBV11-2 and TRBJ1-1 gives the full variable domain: EAGVAQSPRYKIIEKRQSVAFWCNPISGHATLYWYQQILGQGPKLLIQFQNNGVVDDSQLPKDRFSAERLKGVDSTLKIQPAKLEDSAVYLCASSLWGGTEAFFGQGTRLTVV.

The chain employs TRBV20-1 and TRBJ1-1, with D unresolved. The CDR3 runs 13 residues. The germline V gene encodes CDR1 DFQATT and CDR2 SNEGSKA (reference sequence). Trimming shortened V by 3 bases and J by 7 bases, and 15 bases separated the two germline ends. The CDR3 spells CSASHPRRVEAFF. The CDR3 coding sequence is TGCAGTGCTAGTCATCCTCGCCGGGTTGAAGCTTTCTTT.

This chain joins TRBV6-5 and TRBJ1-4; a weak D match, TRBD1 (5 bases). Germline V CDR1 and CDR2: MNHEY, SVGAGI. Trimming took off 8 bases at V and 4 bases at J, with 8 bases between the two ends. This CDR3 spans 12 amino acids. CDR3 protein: CASRGVNEKLFF. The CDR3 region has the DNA TGTGCCAGCCGGGGGGTTAATGAAAAACTGTTTTTT.

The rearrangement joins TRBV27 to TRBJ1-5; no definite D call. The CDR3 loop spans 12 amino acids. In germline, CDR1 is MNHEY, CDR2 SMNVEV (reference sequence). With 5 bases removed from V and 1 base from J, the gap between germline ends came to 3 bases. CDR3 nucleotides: TGTGCCAGCAGTCCAAGCAATCAGCCCCAGCATTTT. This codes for CASSPSNQPQHF.

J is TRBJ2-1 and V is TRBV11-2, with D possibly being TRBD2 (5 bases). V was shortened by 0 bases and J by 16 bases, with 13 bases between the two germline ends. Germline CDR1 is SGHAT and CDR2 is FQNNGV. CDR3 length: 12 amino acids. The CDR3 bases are TGTGCCAGCAGCTTAGATACGGGAAGGACCTTCTTC. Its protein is CASSLDTGRTFF.

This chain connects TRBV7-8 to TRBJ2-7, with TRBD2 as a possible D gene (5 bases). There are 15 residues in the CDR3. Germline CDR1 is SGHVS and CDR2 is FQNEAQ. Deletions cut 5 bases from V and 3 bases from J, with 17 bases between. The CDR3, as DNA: TGTGCCAGCAGCAAATCCCGGGATCCTATCTACGAGCAGTACTTC. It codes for CASSKSRDPIYEQYF.